This entry describes one T cell receptor beta chain. This sample was taken from a study of PD-L1 blockade in urothelial cancer. For the study at large: Patients' histories included 0 to 3 prior chemotherapy regimens. The analyses of blood took place 3 weeks (second dose) and 6 weeks after treatment start.

PCRs were each spiked with synthetic TCR analog templates. Measured with immunoSEQ multiplex PCR; TCRdb has only the in-frame clones, and not every one. The profile shows roughly 25,000 clones, roughly 80% of them singletons. Trimming took off 4 bases at V and 5 bases at J, with 12 bases between the two ends. Per germline, CDR1 SGHRS and CDR2 YFSETQ. The CDR3 loop spans 14 amino acids. The sample consisted of PBMCs, taken around atezolizumab (anti-PD-L1) treatment. The source is a man between 65 and 85 years old with urothelial cancer. The chain is built from TRBV5-1 and TRBJ2-2, with TRBD2 as a possible D gene (6 bases). The CDR3 nucleotides read TGCGCCAGCAGCCGCTCGGGGGAAACCGGGGAGCTGTTTTTT. Amino acids: CASSRSGETGELFF.